These T cell receptor beta chains were read from a single sample in a study of blood T cell repertoires in COVID-19. Clones were sequenced by immunoSEQ multiplex PCR, and TCRdb holds only the in-frame ones, with some missing. The sample lists around 180,000 clones, around 76% occurring once. The sequencing sample was made of PBMCs or T cells enriched from blood (not recorded which). All receptors come from a woman between 50 and 59 years old with acute COVID-19. Each CDR3 is given with its conserved first and last residue. D genes are given only for firm matches. Rows give clone size only sometimes, using once, few, many, or a class for an expanded clone.

d_call clone_size j_call v_call cdr3_nt cdr3_aa
- - TRBJ1-1 TRBV7-6 TGTGCCAGCAGTCTAACGGGAGGCACTGAAGCTTTCTTT CASSLTGGTEAFF
- - TRBJ2-6 TRBV13 TGTGCCAGCAGCTCAAAATCTGGGGCCAACGTCCTGACTTTC CASSSKSGANVLTF
- - TRBJ1-2 TRBV28 TGTGCCAGCAGCCTCCCCGTTGGCCCTAGGCTGTATGGCTACACCTTC CASSLPVGPRLYGYTF
TRBD2 - TRBJ2-2 TRBV18 TGTGCCAGCTCACCACCGAACAAGGGGAGGGCCGGGGAGCTGTTTTTT CASSPPNKGRAGELFF
TRBD2 - TRBJ2-1 TRBV3-1/TRBV3-2 TGTGCCAGCAGTCGTCCGGGGGGGACCTCGGACAATGAGCAGTTCTTC CASSRPGGTSDNEQFF
TRBD1 - TRBJ2-3 TRBV5-1 TGCGCCAGCAGCTTGCCAGGGGGCCGCCCAGATACGCAGTATTTT CASSLPGGRPDTQYF
TRBD1 - TRBJ1-4 TRBV10-3 TGTGCCAGCCGCCCCACCGGGACAGATAATGAAAAACTGTTTTTT CASRPTGTDNEKLFF
- - TRBJ1-5 TRBV19 TGTGCCAGTAGTTTACTCCCCACGGGAGGTCGGGGTTATAGCAATCAGCCCCAGCATTTT CASSLLPTGGRGYSNQPQHF
- - TRBJ2-3 TRBV6-5 TGTGCCAGCAGTTACTGGGCGGGGTACACAGATACGCAGTATTTT CASSYWAGYTDTQYF
TRBD1 many TRBJ1-2 TRBV12-3/TRBV12-4 TGTGCCAGTGCCATGACAGGGAACTATGGCTACACCTTC CASAMTGNYGYTF
TRBD1 - TRBJ1-4 TRBV7-2 TGTGCCAGCAGCTTAGCGACAGGGGGAAAAGAAAAACTGTTTTTT CASSLATGGKEKLFF
TRBD1 - TRBJ2-3 TRBV6-5 TGTGCCAGCAGCCTACAGGGGGTCAGCACAGATACGCAGTATTTT CASSLQGVSTDTQYF
TRBD1 - TRBJ1-2 TRBV5-1 TGCGCCAGCGCAGGGACAGGTCCCAACTATGGCTACACCTTC CASAGTGPNYGYTF
- - TRBJ2-4 TRBV28 TGTGCCAGCACAACTGGGCCGCGGGAAGGGATTCAGTACTTC CASTTGPREGIQYF
TRBD1 few TRBJ1-2 TRBV9 TGTGCCAGCAGCGAAGGTGGGACAGCTAACTATGGCTACACCTTC CASSEGGTANYGYTF
- - TRBJ1-1 TRBV7-9 TGTGCCAGCAGCTCAATAGTGAACACTGAAGCTTTCTTT CASSSIVNTEAFF
- - TRBJ1-2 TRBV18 TGTGCCAGCTCACCGTCGGACAGCTATGGCTACACCTTC CASSPSDSYGYTF
- - TRBJ1-1 TRBV7-2 TGTGCCAGCAGCTTAGCGCTTGGGGCAGAGCGTGAAGCTTTCTTT CASSLALGAEREAFF
TRBD1 - TRBJ1-4 TRBV4-2 TGTGCCAGCAGCCAAGCGACAGGGGGCACTGAAAAACTGTTTTTT CASSQATGGTEKLFF
- - TRBJ1-3 TRBV29-1 TGCAGCGTTGAAGAGGTTGCGGGAAACACCATATATTTT CSVEEVAGNTIYF
- few TRBJ1-2 TRBV5-1 TGCGCCAGCAGCTTCGTACGGGTCGGAGATGGCTACACCTTC CASSFVRVGDGYTF
TRBD1 few TRBJ1-1 TRBV28 TGTGCCAGCAGAGAACAGGGGAGCACTGAAGCTTTCTTT CASREQGSTEAFF
TRBD1 - TRBJ1-1 TRBV5-4 TGTGCCAGCAGCTCAGACAGGGGATCGCAAGCTTTCTTT CASSSDRGSQAFF
TRBD1 once TRBJ1-2 TRBV7-2 TGTGCCAGGAGTCAGGGGGATAGTGATGGCTACACCTTC CARSQGDSDGYTF
TRBD1 - TRBJ2-5 TRBV18 TGTGCCAGCTCACGAGGGACAGGCCAAGAGACCCAGTACTTC CASSRGTGQETQYF
- - TRBJ2-5 TRBV3-1/TRBV3-2 TGTGCCAGCAGAGACCAGACTCGAGGACAAGAGACCCAGTACTTC CASRDQTRGQETQYF
- - TRBJ1-6 TRBV14 TGTGCCAGCAGCCAAGATTTCGTACGACCCGGAGGAGATTCACCCCTCCACTTT CASSQDFVRPGGDSPLHF
- - TRBJ1-2 TRBV28 TGTGCCAGCAGTCCCCCCCAACAGGGCAATGGCTACACCTTC CASSPPQQGNGYTF
- - TRBJ2-1 TRBV9 TGTGCCAGCAGCGTAGCTCTCAATGAGCAGTTCTTC CASSVALNEQFF
- - TRBJ1-1 TRBV7-9 TGTGCCAGCAGCCCCCAGACTTCCACTGAAGCTTTCTTT CASSPQTSTEAFF
- - TRBJ1-1 TRBV7-6 TGTGCCAGCAGCCTAGCGGCAGTCCCTGAAGCTTTCTTT CASSLAAVPEAFF
TRBD2 - TRBJ2-1 TRBV7-2 TGTGCCAGCAGCCCCCCGGGGGGAAGGGCCGAGCAGTTCTTC CASSPPGGRAEQFF